This entry describes one TCR beta chain. This sample is part of a study of blood T cell repertoires in COVID-19. Measured with immunoSEQ multiplex PCR; TCRdb has only the in-frame clones, and not every one. The table lists fewer than 150,000 clones, more than 70% of them singletons, with almost 8.5% in the top ten. V shed 6 bases, J shed 4 bases, and the junction held 11 bases outside the gene matches. The CDR3 sequence is 15 residues long. Germline V gene data show CDR1 as LGHDT and CDR2 as YNNKEL (reference sequence). This chain links TRBV3-1 (or the pseudogene TRBV3-2) with TRBJ1-2, with 7 bases that match TRBD1. Sequenced input: peripheral blood. The sequence derives from a woman between 65 and 79 years old who had recovered from COVID-19. CDR3 in amino acids: CASRGIGRGIYGYTF. The CDR3, as DNA: TGTGCCAGCAGGGGCATTGGCAGGGGGATCTATGGCTACACCTTC.